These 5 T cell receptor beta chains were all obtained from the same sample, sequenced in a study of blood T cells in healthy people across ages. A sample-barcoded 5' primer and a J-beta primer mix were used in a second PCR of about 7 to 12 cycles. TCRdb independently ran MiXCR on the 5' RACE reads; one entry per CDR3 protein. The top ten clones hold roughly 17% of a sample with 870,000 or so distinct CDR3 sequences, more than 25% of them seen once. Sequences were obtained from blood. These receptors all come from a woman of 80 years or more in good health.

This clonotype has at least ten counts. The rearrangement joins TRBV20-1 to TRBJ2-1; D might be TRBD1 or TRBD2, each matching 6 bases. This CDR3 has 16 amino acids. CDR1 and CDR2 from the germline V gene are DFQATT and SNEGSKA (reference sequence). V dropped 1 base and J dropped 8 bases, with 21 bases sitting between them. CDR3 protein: CSARARGAGFSDEQFF. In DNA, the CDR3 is TGCAGTGCTAGAGCTAGGGGGGCGGGGTTTAGTGATGAGCAGTTCTTC.

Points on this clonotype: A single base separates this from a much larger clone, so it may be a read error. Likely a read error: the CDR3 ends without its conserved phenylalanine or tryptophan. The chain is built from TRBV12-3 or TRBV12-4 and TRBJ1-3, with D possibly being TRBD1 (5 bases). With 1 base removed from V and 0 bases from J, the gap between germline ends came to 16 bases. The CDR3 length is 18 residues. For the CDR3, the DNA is TGTGCCAGCAGTTTAGGTCCAGGGAGGAGTATCTCTGGAAACACCATATATCTT. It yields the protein CASSLGPGRSISGNTIYL.

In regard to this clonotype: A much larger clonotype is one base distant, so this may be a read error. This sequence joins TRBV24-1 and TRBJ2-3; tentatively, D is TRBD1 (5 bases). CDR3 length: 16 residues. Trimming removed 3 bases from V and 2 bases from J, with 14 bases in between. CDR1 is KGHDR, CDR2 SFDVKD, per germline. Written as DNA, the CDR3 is TGTGCCACCAGTGATAGGGGTCGTTTAGTCACAGATACGCAGTATTTT. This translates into CATSDRGRLVTDTQYF.

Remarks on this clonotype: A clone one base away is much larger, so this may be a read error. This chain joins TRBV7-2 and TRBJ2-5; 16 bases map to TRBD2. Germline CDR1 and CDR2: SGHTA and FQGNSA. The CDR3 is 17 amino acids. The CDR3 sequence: CAGSLPGLAGGPETQYF. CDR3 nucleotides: TGTGCCGGCAGCCTCCCGGGACTAGCGGGGGGGCCGGAGACCCAGTACTTC.

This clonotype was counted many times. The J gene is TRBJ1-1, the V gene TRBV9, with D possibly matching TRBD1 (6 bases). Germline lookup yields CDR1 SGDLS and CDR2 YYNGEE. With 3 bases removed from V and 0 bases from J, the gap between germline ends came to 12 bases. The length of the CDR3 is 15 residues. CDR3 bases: TGTGCCAGCAGCGCGGGGGGACAAATGAACACTGAAGCTTTCTTT. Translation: CASSAGGQMNTEAFF.